Shown below are 10 T cell receptor beta chains from a single sample sequenced in a study of blood T cells in healthy people across ages. A sample-barcoded 5' primer and a J-beta primer mix were used in a second PCR of roughly 6 to 11 cycles. TCRdb called the 5' RACE reads again in MiXCR, with one record for every CDR3 protein. Here the sample spans roughly 1.5 million distinct CDR3 sequences, about 45% being singletons. Sample: blood. Receptors originate from a woman aged 18-29 years in good health.

J is TRBJ2-1 and V is TRBV11-2; 9 nucleotides align to TRBD2. This CDR3 has 16 residues. CDR1 SGHAT and CDR2 FQNNGV come from the germline V gene. V lost 5 bases and J lost 3; bases outside the gene matches: 8. Written as DNA, the CDR3 is TGTGCCAGCAGCACCCCGCGGGGGGGCCTCTACAATGAGCAGTTCTTC. It specifies CASSTPRGGLYNEQFF. Based on the CDR3 plus reference TRBV11-2 and TRBJ2-1, the full variable domain is EAGVAQSPRYKIIEKRQSVAFWCNPISGHATLYWYQQILGQGPKLLIQFQNNGVVDDSQLPKDRFSAERLKGVDSTLKIQPAKLEDSAVYLCASSTPRGGLYNEQFFGPGTRLTVL.

The genes are TRBV9 and TRBJ2-1; D is unresolved. Germline V lookup: CDR1 SGDLS, CDR2 YYNGEE. Deletions cut 0 bases from V and 9 bases from J, with 19 bases between. This CDR3 is 16 amino acids long. Written as DNA, the CDR3 is TGTGCCAGCAGCGTAGCTGATCTAGTTTATGATAGTGAGCAGTTCTTC. Translating gives CASSVADLVYDSEQFF.

The chain recombines TRBV29-1 with TRBJ2-7; D is unclear. V lost 3 bases, J lost 2 bases, and 17 bases lay in between. This CDR3 spans 15 amino acids. Germline lookup yields CDR1 SQVTM and CDR2 ANQGSEA. CDR3 region: CSVETSQGPPYEQYF. In DNA form, the CDR3 reads TGCAGCGTTGAGACATCTCAAGGACCCCCCTACGAGCAGTACTTC.

The rearrangement joins TRBV6-5 to TRBJ1-1, with 7 bases identical to TRBD1. Germline V CDR1 and CDR2: MNHEY, SVGAGI. The CDR3 runs 14 residues. The trim removed 2 bases at V and 5 bases at J, leaving 5 bases unmatched. The CDR3 nucleotides are TGTGCCAGCAGTTACGCACAGGGGTATACTGAAGCTTTCTTT. It specifies CASSYAQGYTEAFF.

This clonotype has only a few counts. The chain employs TRBV12-3 or TRBV12-4 and TRBJ1-4, with D uncertain. The length of the CDR3 is 13 residues. Trimming removed 10 bases from V and 3 bases from J, with 12 bases in between. CDR3 DNA: TGTGCCACCGGACGGAGTCCTAATGAAAAACTGTTTTTT. Residues: CATGRSPNEKLFF.

The chain links TRBV12-3 or TRBV12-4 to TRBJ1-6; 7 nucleotides align to TRBD1. The CDR3 covers 14 residues. After removal of 9 bases from V and 7 bases from J, the junction contained 9 bases not matched to a gene. The CDR3 here is CASRRGQINSPLHF. The CDR3 DNA is TGTGCCAGTAGGAGGGGGCAGATCAATTCACCCCTCCACTTT.

J is TRBJ2-7 and V is TRBV20-1; TRBD2 is a possible D gene (6 bases). The DNA end is more similar to TRBJ2-5, so the J call may be wrong. In germline, CDR1 is DFQATT, CDR2 SNEGSKA (reference sequence). The CDR3 covers 15 residues. The CDR3 loop reads CSARDPGGSGETQYF. The CDR3 DNA is TGCAGTGCTAGAGATCCTGGTGGGAGCGGGGAGACCCAGTACTTC.

The V call is TRBV28, the J call TRBJ1-1; a weak D match, TRBD1 (6 bases). The V gene's germline CDR1 is MDHEN and CDR2 SYDVKM. The CDR3 loop spans 14 amino acids. V shed 8 bases and J shed 2 bases, with 15 bases lying between them. The CDR3 loop is CASAFTGGNTEAFF. DNA for the CDR3: TGTGCCAGCGCCTTTACCGGGGGCAACACTGAAGCTTTCTTT.

As for this clonotype: A read error may be the cause here, since a much bigger clone is one base away. J is TRBJ1-2 and V is TRBV29-1; unclear D gene. The germline CDR1 and CDR2 sequences are SQVTM and ANQGSEA. CDR3 length: 13 amino acids. CDR3 sequence: CSVEDGINCGYTF. The DNA for the CDR3 is TGCAGCGTTGAAGATGGGATCAACTGTGGCTACACCTTC.

The V and J genes are TRBV6-2 or TRBV6-3 and TRBJ1-5; D unresolved. Germline V gene sequence: CDR1 MNHEY, CDR2 SVGEGT. CDR3 length equals 13 residues. The V and J ends lost 10 bases and 6 bases respectively, with 16 bases between them. The CDR3 sequence: CAISWEYAQPQHF. CDR3 in DNA: TGTGCCATCTCGTGGGAGTATGCTCAGCCCCAGCATTTT.